The 6 T cell receptor beta chains listed next were all sequenced from one sample in a study of shared clonotypes between healthy human individuals. Clones were sequenced by immunoSEQ multiplex PCR, and TCRdb holds only the in-frame ones, with some missing. The sample records over a million clones, approximately 78% being singletons. Sample: memory CD4+ T cells from PBMCs. The sample's subset: CD45RA-negative fraction. These receptor sequences come from a young man in good health. Some clones in this sample may be carry-over from other donors' samples.

This chain uses TRBV10-3 with TRBJ2-7, with D possibly matching TRBD2 (6 bases). V was clipped by 0 bases and J by 0 bases, with 9 bases between them. The CDR3 covers 15 residues. Germline V gene lookup returns CDR1 ENHRY and CDR2 SYGVKD. In nucleotides, the CDR3 is TGTGCCATCAGTGAGTCCGTCGGGAGCTCCTACGAGCAGTACTTC. Residues: CAISESVGSSYEQYF.

This clone was found many times. The chain combines TRBV7-2 with TRBJ1-3, with a weak D call TRBD1 (6 bases). Germline lookup yields CDR1 SGHTA and CDR2 FQGNSA. The CDR3 spans 15 residues. V was trimmed by 4 bases and J by 3 bases, leaving 13 bases between them. The CDR3 loop reads CASSSGGLGGNTIYF. CDR3 coding DNA: TGTGCCAGCAGCTCGGGGGGGCTGGGTGGAAACACCATATATTTT.

This chain joins TRBV7-2 and TRBJ1-5; 7 bases are shared with TRBD1. Germline CDR1 is SGHTA and CDR2 is FQGNSA. CDR3 length: 16 residues. After removal of 3 bases from V and 10 bases from J, the junction contained 15 bases not matched to a gene. The CDR3 nucleotides are TGTGCCAGCAGCTTTGGGGGCCCGACAGGGCGTAATCCCCAGCATTTT. Protein: CASSFGGPTGRNPQHF.

The rearrangement uses TRBV18 and TRBJ2-3, with 11 bases lining up with TRBD2. The CDR3 covers 18 residues. Germline values: CDR1 KGHSH, CDR2 LQKENI. Trimming removed 6 bases from V and 0 bases from J; junction bases left unmatched: 11. CDR3 sequence reads: CASSPTLAGGASTDTQYF. The CDR3, as DNA: TGTGCCAGCTCCCCCACCCTAGCGGGAGGCGCTAGCACAGATACGCAGTATTTT.

About this clone: The same CDR3 arises from other DNA sequences in this sample as well. The genes are TRBV7-2 and TRBJ2-7; 7 bases map to TRBD1. The CDR3 is 14 residues long. The V gene's germline CDR1 is SGHTA and CDR2 FQGNSA. V dropped 3 bases and J dropped 3; count of bases not matched to a gene: 5. Written as DNA, the CDR3 is TGTGCCAGCAGCTTTCTCCGGGACAGCTACGAGCAGTACTTC. Amino acids: CASSFLRDSYEQYF.

This clone was seen only once. The V and J genes are TRBV5-1 and TRBJ2-2, with TRBD2 as a possible D gene (5 bases). Trimming took 4 bases from V and 0 from J, leaving 13 bases between them. Germline V lookup: CDR1 SGHRS, CDR2 YFSETQ. CDR3 length: 16 amino acids. Here the CDR3 reads CASSRLLLANTGELFF. CDR3 bases: TGCGCCAGCAGCCGCCTGCTACTAGCGAACACCGGGGAGCTGTTTTTT.